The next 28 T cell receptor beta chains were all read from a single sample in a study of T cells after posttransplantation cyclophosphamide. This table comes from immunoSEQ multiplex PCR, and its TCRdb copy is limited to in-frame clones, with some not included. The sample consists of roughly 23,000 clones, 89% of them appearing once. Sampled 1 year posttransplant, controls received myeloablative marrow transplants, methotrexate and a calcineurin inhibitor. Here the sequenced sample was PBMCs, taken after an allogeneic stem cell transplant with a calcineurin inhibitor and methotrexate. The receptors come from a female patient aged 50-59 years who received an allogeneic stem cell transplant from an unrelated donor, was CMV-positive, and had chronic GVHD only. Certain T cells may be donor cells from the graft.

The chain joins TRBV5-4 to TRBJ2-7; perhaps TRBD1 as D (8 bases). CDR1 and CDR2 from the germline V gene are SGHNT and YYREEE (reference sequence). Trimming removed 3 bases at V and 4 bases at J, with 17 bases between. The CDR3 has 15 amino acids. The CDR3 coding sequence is TGTGCCAGCAGCTCGGGAGGACAGGGCTATTACGAGCAGTACTTC. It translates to CASSSGGQGYYEQYF. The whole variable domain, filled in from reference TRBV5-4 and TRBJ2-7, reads ETGVTQSPTHLIKTRGQQVTLRCSSQSGHNTVSWYQQALGQGPQFIFQYYREEENGRGNFPPRFSGLQFPNYSSELNVNALELDDSALYLCASSSGGQGYYEQYFGPGTRLTVT.

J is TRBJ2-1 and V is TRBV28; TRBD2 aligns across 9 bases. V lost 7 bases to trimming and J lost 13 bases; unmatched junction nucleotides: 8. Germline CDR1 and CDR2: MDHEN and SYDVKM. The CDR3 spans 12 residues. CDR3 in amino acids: CASNPSGGRQFF. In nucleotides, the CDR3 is TGTGCCAGCAACCCGAGCGGGGGGAGACAGTTCTTC. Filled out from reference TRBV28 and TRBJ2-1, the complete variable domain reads DVKVTQSSRYLVKRTGEKVFLECVQDMDHENMFWYRQDPGLGLRLIYFSYDVKMKEKGDIPEGYSVSREKKERFSLILESASTNQTSMYLCASNPSGGRQFFGPGTRLTVL.

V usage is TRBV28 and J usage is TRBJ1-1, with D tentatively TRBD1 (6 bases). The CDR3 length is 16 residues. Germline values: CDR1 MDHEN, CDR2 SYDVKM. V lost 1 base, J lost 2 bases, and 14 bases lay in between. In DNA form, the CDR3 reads TGTGCCAGCAGTTTATTAGGGGGGGCGGTTAACACTGAAGCTTTCTTT. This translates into CASSLLGGAVNTEAFF. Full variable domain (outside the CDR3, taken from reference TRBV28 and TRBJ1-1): DVKVTQSSRYLVKRTGEKVFLECVQDMDHENMFWYRQDPGLGLRLIYFSYDVKMKEKGDIPEGYSVSREKKERFSLILESASTNQTSMYLCASSLLGGAVNTEAFFGQGTRLTVV.

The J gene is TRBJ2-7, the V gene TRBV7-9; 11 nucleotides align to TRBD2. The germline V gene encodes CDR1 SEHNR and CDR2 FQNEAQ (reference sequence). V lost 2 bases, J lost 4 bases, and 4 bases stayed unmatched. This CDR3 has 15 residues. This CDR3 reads CASSLRTSGRYEQYF. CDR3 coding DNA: TGTGCCAGCAGCTTAAGAACTAGCGGGAGATACGAGCAGTACTTC.

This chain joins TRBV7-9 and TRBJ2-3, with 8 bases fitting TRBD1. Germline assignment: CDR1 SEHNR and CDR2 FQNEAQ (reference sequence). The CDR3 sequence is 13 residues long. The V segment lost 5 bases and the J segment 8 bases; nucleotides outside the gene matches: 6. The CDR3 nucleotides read TGTGCCAGCAGCCGGGACAGGCTCCCTACGCAGTATTTT. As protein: CASSRDRLPTQYF.

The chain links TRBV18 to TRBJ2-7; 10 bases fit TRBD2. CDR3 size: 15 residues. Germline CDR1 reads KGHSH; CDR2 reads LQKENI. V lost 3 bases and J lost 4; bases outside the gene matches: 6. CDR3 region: CASSPGSGRFYEQYF. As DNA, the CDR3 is TGTGCCAGCTCACCGGGTAGCGGGAGGTTTTACGAGCAGTACTTC.

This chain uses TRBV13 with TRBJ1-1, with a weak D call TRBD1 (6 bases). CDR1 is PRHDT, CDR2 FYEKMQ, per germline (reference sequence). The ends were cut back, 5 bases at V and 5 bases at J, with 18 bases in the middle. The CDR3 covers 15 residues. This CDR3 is CASSKRPGGATEAFF. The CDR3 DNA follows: TGTGCCAGCAGCAAAAGGCCTGGGGGGGCGACTGAAGCTTTCTTT. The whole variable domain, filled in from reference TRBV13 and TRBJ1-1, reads AAGVIQSPRHLIKEKRETATLKCYPIPRHDTVYWYQQGPGQDPQFLISFYEKMQSDKGSIPDRFSAQQFSDYHSELNMSSLELGDSALYFCASSKRPGGATEAFFGQGTRLTVV.

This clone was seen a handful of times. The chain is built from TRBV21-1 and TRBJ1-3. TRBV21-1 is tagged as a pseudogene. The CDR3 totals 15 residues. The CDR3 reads CASSKERGRGNTIYF. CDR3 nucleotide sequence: TGTGCCAGCAGCAAAGAGCGGGGAAGGGGAAACACCATATATTTT.

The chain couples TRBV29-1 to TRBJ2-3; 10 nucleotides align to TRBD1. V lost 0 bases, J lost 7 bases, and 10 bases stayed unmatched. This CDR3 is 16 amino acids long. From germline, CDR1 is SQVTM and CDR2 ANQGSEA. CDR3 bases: TGCAGCGTTGAAGATGCCGCGGACAGGGGGTGGTATACGCAGTATTTT. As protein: CSVEDAADRGWYTQYF.

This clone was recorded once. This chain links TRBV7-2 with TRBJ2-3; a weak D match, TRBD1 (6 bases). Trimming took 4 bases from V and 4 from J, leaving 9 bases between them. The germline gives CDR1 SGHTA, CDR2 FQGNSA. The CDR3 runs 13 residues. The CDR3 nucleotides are TGTGCCAGCAGCTACACAGGGTCAGATACGCAGTATTTT. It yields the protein CASSYTGSDTQYF.

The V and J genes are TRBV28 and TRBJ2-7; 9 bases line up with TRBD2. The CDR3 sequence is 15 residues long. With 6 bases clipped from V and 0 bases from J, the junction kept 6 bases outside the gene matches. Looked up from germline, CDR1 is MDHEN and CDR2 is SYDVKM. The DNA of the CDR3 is TGTGCCAGCAGCCGAGCGGGAGGCGTCTCCTACGAGCAGTACTTC. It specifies CASSRAGGVSYEQYF. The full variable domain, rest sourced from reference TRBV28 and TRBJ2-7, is DVKVTQSSRYLVKRTGEKVFLECVQDMDHENMFWYRQDPGLGLRLIYFSYDVKMKEKGDIPEGYSVSREKKERFSLILESASTNQTSMYLCASSRAGGVSYEQYFGPGTRLTVT.

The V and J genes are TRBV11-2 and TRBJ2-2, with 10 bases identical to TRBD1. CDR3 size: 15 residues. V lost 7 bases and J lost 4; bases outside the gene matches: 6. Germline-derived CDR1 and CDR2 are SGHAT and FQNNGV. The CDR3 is CASNYRDRGTGELFF. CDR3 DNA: TGTGCCAGCAACTACCGGGACAGGGGCACCGGGGAGCTGTTTTTT.

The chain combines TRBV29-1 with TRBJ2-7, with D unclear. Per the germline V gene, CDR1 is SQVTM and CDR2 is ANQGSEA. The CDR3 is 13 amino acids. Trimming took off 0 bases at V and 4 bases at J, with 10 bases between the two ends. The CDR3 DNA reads TGCAGCGTTGAAGATCCCAGGAAATACGAGCAGTACTTC. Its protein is CSVEDPRKYEQYF.

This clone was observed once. The CDR3 DNA sequence: TGTGCCAGCAGCTTAGGAGCGGGAGGGCCGTCTGGCGAGCAGTACTTC. Translating gives CASSLGAGGPSGEQYF. The chain links TRBV7-6 to TRBJ2-7; 10 bases match TRBD2. The CDR3 has 16 residues. The germline V gene has CDR1 SGHVS and CDR2 FNYEAQ. V was pared by 1 base and J by 6 bases, with 9 bases of the junction left unmatched.

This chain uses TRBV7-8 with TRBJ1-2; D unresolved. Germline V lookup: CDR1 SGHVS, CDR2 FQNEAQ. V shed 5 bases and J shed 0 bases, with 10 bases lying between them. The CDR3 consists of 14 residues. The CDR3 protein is CASSRPTPNYGYTF. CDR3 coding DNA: TGTGCCAGCAGCCGACCGACACCTAACTATGGCTACACCTTC.

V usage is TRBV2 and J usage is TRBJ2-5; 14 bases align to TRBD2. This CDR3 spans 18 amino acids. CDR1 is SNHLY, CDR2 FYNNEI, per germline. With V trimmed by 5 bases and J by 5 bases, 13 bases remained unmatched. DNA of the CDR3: TGTGCCAGCAGTTTCCATTCGACTAGCGGGAGGGCCCGGGAGACCCAGTACTTC. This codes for CASSFHSTSGRARETQYF.

The CDR3 sequence: CASRGAGENIQYF. CDR3 DNA sequence: TGTGCCAGCCGGGGGGCAGGGGAAAACATTCAGTACTTC. The rearrangement uses TRBV6-1 and TRBJ2-4; TRBD2 might be the D (7 bases). Trimming pared 8 bases from V and 5 bases from J, leaving 13 bases between. Per germline, CDR1 MNHNS and CDR2 SASEGT. The CDR3 is 13 amino acids.

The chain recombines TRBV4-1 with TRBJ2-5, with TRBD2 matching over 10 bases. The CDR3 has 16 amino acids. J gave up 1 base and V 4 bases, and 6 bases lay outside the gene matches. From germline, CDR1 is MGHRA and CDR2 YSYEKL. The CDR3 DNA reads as TGCGCCAGCAGCCGCAGACTAGCGGGCTCCCAAGAGACCCAGTACTTC. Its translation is CASSRRLAGSQETQYF.

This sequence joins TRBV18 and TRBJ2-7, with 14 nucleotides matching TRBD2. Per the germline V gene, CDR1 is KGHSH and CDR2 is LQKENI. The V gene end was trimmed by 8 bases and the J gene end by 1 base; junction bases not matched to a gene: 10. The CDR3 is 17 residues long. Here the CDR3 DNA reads TGTGCCAGCGCAGTGCCGGGACTAGCGGGAGTTTCCTACGAGCAGTACTTC. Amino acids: CASAVPGLAGVSYEQYF.

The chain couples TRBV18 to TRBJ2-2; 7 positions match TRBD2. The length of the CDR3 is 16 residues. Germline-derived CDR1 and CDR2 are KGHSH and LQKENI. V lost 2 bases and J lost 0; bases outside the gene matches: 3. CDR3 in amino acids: CASSPRRGSNTGELFF. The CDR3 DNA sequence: TGTGCCAGCTCACCAAGGCGGGGGTCGAACACCGGGGAGCTGTTTTTT.

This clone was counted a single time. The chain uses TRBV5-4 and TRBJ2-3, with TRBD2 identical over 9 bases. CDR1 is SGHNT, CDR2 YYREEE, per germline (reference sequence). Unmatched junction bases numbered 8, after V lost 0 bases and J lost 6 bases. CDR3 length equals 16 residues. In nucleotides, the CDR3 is TGTGCCAGCAGCTTGGGTCTAGCGGGATCTGGGGATACGCAGTATTTT. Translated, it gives CASSLGLAGSGDTQYF.

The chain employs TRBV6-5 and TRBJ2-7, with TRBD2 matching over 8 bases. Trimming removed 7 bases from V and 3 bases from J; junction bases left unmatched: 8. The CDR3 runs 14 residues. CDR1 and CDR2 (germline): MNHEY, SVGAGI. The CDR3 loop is CASTKERELYEQYF. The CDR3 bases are TGTGCCAGCACTAAGGAGCGGGAGCTCTACGAGCAGTACTTC.

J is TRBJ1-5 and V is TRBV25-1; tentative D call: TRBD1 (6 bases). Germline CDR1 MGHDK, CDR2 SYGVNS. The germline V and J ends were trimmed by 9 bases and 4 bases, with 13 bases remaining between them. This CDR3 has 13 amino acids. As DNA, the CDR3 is TGTGCCAGTTCCGGACAGCCTAATCAGCCCCAGCATTTT. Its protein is CASSGQPNQPQHF. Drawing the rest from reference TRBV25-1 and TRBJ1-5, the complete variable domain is EADIYQTPRYLVIGTGKKITLECSQTMGHDKMYWYQQDPGMELHLIHYSYGVNSTEKGDLSSESTVSRIRTEHFPLTLESARPSHTSQYLCASSGQPNQPQHFGDGTRLSIL.

CDR3 nucleotide sequence: TGTGCCAGCTCACCAGTAGCGGGAGCCCCAGAGACCCAGTACTTC. It specifies CASSPVAGAPETQYF. The chain joins TRBV18 to TRBJ2-5; TRBD2 aligns across 9 bases. The junction had 5 bases not matched to a gene; V was cut back by 2 bases and J by 4 bases. The CDR3 runs to 15 residues. Germline loops: CDR1 KGHSH, CDR2 LQKENI.

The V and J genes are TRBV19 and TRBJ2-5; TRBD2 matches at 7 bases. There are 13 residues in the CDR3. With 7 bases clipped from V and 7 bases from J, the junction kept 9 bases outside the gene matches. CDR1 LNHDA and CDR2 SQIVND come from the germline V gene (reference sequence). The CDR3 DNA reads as TGTGCCAGTAAGGGGACGGAGCGGGGGACCCAGTACTTC. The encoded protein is CASKGTERGTQYF. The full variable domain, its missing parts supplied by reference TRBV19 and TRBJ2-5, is DGGITQSPKYLFRKEGQNVTLSCEQNLNHDAMYWYRQDPGQGLRLIYYSQIVNDFQKGDIAEGYSVSREKKESFPLTVTSAQKNPTAFYLCASKGTERGTQYFGPGTRLLVL.

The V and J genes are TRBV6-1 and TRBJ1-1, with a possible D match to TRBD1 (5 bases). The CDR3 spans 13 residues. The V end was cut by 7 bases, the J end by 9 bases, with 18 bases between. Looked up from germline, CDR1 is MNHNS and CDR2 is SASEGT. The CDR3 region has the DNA TGTGCCAGCAACCTATGGGCAGGGCGGAAAGCTTTCTTT. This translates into CASNLWAGRKAFF.

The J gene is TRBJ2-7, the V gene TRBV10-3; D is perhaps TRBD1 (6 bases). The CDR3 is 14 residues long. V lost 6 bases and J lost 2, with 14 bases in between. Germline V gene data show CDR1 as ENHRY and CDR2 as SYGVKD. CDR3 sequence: CAIREQGSPYEQYF. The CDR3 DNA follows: TGTGCCATCAGAGAACAGGGTTCCCCCTACGAGCAGTACTTC.

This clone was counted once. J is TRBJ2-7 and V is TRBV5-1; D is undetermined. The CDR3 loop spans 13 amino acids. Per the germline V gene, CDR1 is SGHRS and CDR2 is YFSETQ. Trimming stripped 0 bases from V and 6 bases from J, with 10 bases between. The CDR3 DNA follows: TGCGCCAGCAGCTTGGGGCGACTCTTCGAGCAGTACTTC. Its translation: CASSLGRLFEQYF.